This is a list of T cell receptor beta chains from one sample in a study of T-cell memory formation after mild COVID-19. TCRdb ran MiXCR on the 5' RACE reads and lists one entry per CDR3 protein. The sample yields under 250,000 distinct CDR3 sequences, over 9.5% seen once. Input material: PBMCs or a T cell subset sorted from them (not recorded which). The receptors derive from a young man who had mild COVID-19 (a few samples of this study predate the infection). Cell type and time point are not known. Each CDR3 is given with its conserved first and last residue. The D gene is left open where the match is weak. Some rows mark clone size as missing; the rest say once, few, many or name a class of expanded clone.

NA | TRBJ1-1 | NA | TRBV4-3 | CASSQGIGSEAFF | TGCGCCAGCAGCCAAGGGATTGGGTCTGAAGCTTTCTTT
NA | TRBJ1-1 | NA | TRBV29-1 | CSYASVNTEAFF | TGCAGCTATGCCAGCGTTAACACTGAAGCTTTCTTT
NA | TRBJ1-4 | NA | TRBV6-1 | CASRASRISNEKLFF | TGTGCCAGTAGGGCCTCACGGATTTCAAATGAAAAACTGTTTTTT
NA | TRBJ1-2 | few | TRBV5-4 | CASSSAGTSRGYGYTF | TGTGCCAGCAGCTCAGCCGGGACCTCCAGGGGCTATGGCTACACCTTC
NA | TRBJ2-3 | NA | TRBV7-9 | CATLLSGTDTQYF | TGTGCCACTCTATTGTCCGGCACAGATACGCAGTATTTT
NA | TRBJ2-5 | few | TRBV20-1 | CSARPSRVQETQYF | TGCAGTGCTAGACCTTCCAGGGTCCAAGAGACCCAGTACTTC
NA | TRBJ2-7 | few | TRBV4-1 | CASSLGHGPTYEQYF | TGCGCCAGCAGCCTCGGACACGGCCCGACCTACGAGCAGTACTTC
NA | TRBJ2-4 | few | TRBV28 | CASSSSTWENIQYF | TGTGCCAGCAGTTCCTCGACATGGGAGAACATTCAGTACTTC
NA | TRBJ1-2 | few | TRBV7-6 | CASSLGGFEGYTF | TGTGCCAGCAGCTTAGGGGGGTTTGAGGGCTACACCTTC
NA | TRBJ1-2 | NA | TRBV7-3 | CASSNHGGEEDYGYTF | TGTGCCAGCAGCAATCATGGCGGGGAGGAGGACTATGGCTACACCTTC
TRBD1 | TRBJ2-4 | many | TRBV5-1 | CASSLQGSLAKNIQYF | TGCGCCAGCAGCTTACAGGGGTCTCTAGCCAAAAACATTCAGTACTTC
NA | TRBJ1-1 | many | TRBV4-2 | CASSQAGQTKVAEAFF | TGTGCCAGCAGCCAAGCTGGACAGACCAAGGTGGCTGAAGCTTTCTTT
NA | TRBJ2-2 | NA | TRBV2 | CASSEHRVELFF | TGTGCCAGCAGTGAACATAGGGTGGAGCTGTTTTTT
TRBD1 | TRBJ2-1 | few | TRBV7-9 | CASENRQGGGEQFF | TGTGCCAGCGAAAACAGACAGGGTGGCGGTGAGCAGTTCTTC
NA | TRBJ2-5 | NA | TRBV9 | CASSVGTNQETQYF | TGTGCCAGCAGCGTTGGGACGAACCAAGAGACCCAGTACTTC
TRBD1 | TRBJ1-2 | many | TRBV7-2 | CASSLGGTGALLNYGYTF | TGTGCCAGCAGCTTAGGGGGGACAGGGGCGCTCCTTAACTATGGCTACACCTTC
TRBD2 | TRBJ2-2 | NA | TRBV7-9 | CASSFWEGSTGELFF | TGTGCCAGCAGCTTCTGGGAGGGATCGACCGGGGAGCTGTTTTTT
TRBD1 | TRBJ2-1 | few | TRBV7-3 | CASSLLGTGSNEQFF | TGTGCCAGCAGCTTATTGGGGACAGGATCCAATGAGCAGTTCTTC